The 20 T cell receptor beta chains listed next were all sequenced from one sample in a study of blood T cell repertoires in COVID-19 (dated by TCRdb to 2018 to 2020). Library method: the immunoSEQ multiplex PCR assay. TCRdb retrieved this table from immuneACCESS and kept in-frame rearrangements only. Not all clones are present; in checked studies, unresolved V genes account for under half, and no reason is known for the remainder. For this sample the table gives 290,000 or so clones, of which around 90% were detected only once. The ten largest make up around 4.5% of the sample. The sequenced sample was PBMCs or T cells enriched from blood (not recorded which). These receptors all stem from a woman between 18 and 29 years old with acute COVID-19.

In its sample, this clone was seen once. This chain uses TRBV12-3 or TRBV12-4 with TRBJ1-1; TRBD1 is a possible D gene (5 bases). This CDR3 is built from 13 residues. Trimming left V 7 bases short and J 10 bases short, with 19 bases between. The CDR3 DNA is TGTGCCAGCATTCCCCAGGGCTGGAAAGGAGCTTTCTTT. This gives the protein CASIPQGWKGAFF.

The CDR3 here is CASSLLREQPQHF. CDR3 in DNA: TGTGCCAGCAGTTTATTGAGGGAACAGCCCCAGCATTTT. The V call is TRBV28, the J call TRBJ1-5; D unclear. CDR3 size: 13 residues. The ends were cut back, 1 base at V and 7 bases at J, with 8 bases in the middle. Germline V lookup: CDR1 MDHEN, CDR2 SYDVKM.

This chain joins TRBV25-1 and TRBJ2-1; D not resolved. Trimming shortened V by 6 bases and J by 1 base, and 4 bases separated the two germline ends. Germline-derived CDR1 and CDR2 are MGHDK and SYGVNS. The CDR3 runs to 12 residues. The CDR3 region has the DNA TGTGCCAGCAGGTCTTCCTACAATGAGCAGTTCTTC. This gives the protein CASRSSYNEQFF.

J is TRBJ2-2 and V is TRBV25-1, with 9 bases matching TRBD1. Germline V lookup: CDR1 MGHDK, CDR2 SYGVNS. Trimming at V came to 4 bases and at J to 0 bases, leaving 3 bases not matched to a gene. The length of the CDR3 is 16 residues. The CDR3 sequence is CASSATGGTNTGELFF. CDR3 DNA: TGTGCCAGCAGTGCTACAGGGGGCACGAACACCGGGGAGCTGTTTTTT.

The chain joins TRBV14 to TRBJ2-1; 7 positions agree with TRBD2. The germline gives CDR1 SGHDN, CDR2 FVKESK. V was pared by 3 bases and J by 11 bases, with 4 bases of the junction left unmatched. The CDR3 totals 12 residues. The CDR3 sequence is CASSQPSGKQFF. In nucleotides, the CDR3 is TGTGCCAGCAGCCAGCCTAGCGGAAAGCAGTTCTTC.

V is TRBV7-3 and J is TRBJ2-6; 8 bases are shared with TRBD1. There are 19 residues in the CDR3. The germline V gene encodes CDR1 SGHTA and CDR2 FQGTGA. J gave up 1 base and V 1 base, and 9 bases lay outside the gene matches. The chain's CDR3 is CASSLILRGRLSGANVLTF. In nucleotides, the CDR3 is TGTGCCAGCAGCTTAATCCTCAGGGGGCGCCTTTCTGGGGCCAACGTCCTGACTTTC.

V and J are TRBV2 and TRBJ1-2, with TRBD1 matching 7 bases. CDR1 and CDR2 (germline): SNHLY, FYNNEI. V lost 5 bases to trimming and J lost 8 bases; unmatched junction nucleotides: 8. The CDR3 consists of 13 residues. The CDR3 reads CASSPTGVWGYTF. CDR3 bases: TGTGCCAGCAGTCCCACAGGGGTCTGGGGCTACACCTTC.

In its sample, this clone was seen once. This chain links TRBV27 with TRBJ1-1; D is perhaps TRBD1 (5 bases). The V and J ends lost 6 bases and 1 base respectively, with 15 bases between them. CDR3 size: 15 residues. CDR1 is MNHEY and CDR2 is SMNVEV in the germline V gene (reference sequence). In DNA form, the CDR3 reads TGTGCCAGCAGCCAATCAGGGTTTGGGAACACTGAAGCTTTCTTT. This sequence encodes CASSQSGFGNTEAFF.

In regard to this clone: A read error may produce the germline difference seen at one junction end. The rearrangement links TRBV30 to TRBJ2-5; the D is unclear. Germline V gene sequence: CDR1 GTSNPN, CDR2 SVGIG (reference sequence). CDR3 length: 12 residues. The CDR3 nucleotides read TGTGCCTGGAGTACCCCGGGTGTAACCCTGTACTTC. This codes for CAWSTPGVTLYF.

The chain recombines TRBV7-9 with TRBJ2-1, with 8 nucleotides matching TRBD2. With 5 bases clipped from V and 3 bases from J, the junction kept 6 bases outside the gene matches. This CDR3 contains 15 residues. The germline V gene has CDR1 SEHNR and CDR2 FQNEAQ (reference sequence). CDR3 coding DNA: TGTGCCAGCAGCATACTAGCGGCCTTCTACAATGAGCAGTTCTTC. Amino acids: CASSILAAFYNEQFF.

The chain employs TRBV12-3 or TRBV12-4 and TRBJ1-1; D perhaps matches TRBD1 (5 bases). There are 12 residues in the CDR3. Between the trimmed V and J ends, which lost 8 bases and 11 bases, there was a span of 18 bases. CDR3 sequence: CASVREGRDAFF. The DNA of the CDR3 is TGTGCCAGCGTTAGGGAGGGGCGCGACGCTTTCTTT.

The chain has TRBV28 and TRBJ1-1, with D possibly matching TRBD1 (5 bases). V was cut by 3 bases and J by 1 base, with 12 bases left in between. Looked up from germline, CDR1 is MDHEN and CDR2 is SYDVKM. The CDR3 spans 15 residues. CDR3 sequence: CASSLSPGPNTEAFF. CDR3 nucleotide sequence: TGTGCCAGCAGTTTGTCGCCAGGGCCGAACACTGAAGCTTTCTTT. The whole variable domain, filled in from reference TRBV28 and TRBJ1-1, reads DVKVTQSSRYLVKRTGEKVFLECVQDMDHENMFWYRQDPGLGLRLIYFSYDVKMKEKGDIPEGYSVSREKKERFSLILESASTNQTSMYLCASSLSPGPNTEAFFGQGTRLTVV.

J is TRBJ2-1 and V is TRBV7-6, with TRBD2 identical over 7 bases. The CDR3 runs 16 residues. V trimming: 5 bases; J trimming: 3 bases; junction bases outside the gene matches: 10. CDR1 and CDR2 (germline): SGHVS, FNYEAQ. CDR3 residues: CASSRSGTFLYNEQFF. CDR3 nucleotides: TGTGCCAGCAGCCGAAGCGGGACCTTTCTCTACAATGAGCAGTTCTTC.

The J gene is TRBJ1-2, the V gene TRBV28; 8 bases match TRBD1. V dropped 5 bases and J dropped 3; count of bases not matched to a gene: 5. The CDR3 contains 14 residues. CDR1 is MDHEN and CDR2 is SYDVKM in the germline V gene. The CDR3 sequence: CASSLGQGDYGYTF. The CDR3 DNA reads as TGTGCCAGCAGTCTCGGACAGGGAGACTATGGCTACACCTTC.

This rearrangement joins TRBV18 to TRBJ2-1; 8 bases map to TRBD2. The junction had 7 bases not matched to a gene; V was cut back by 3 bases and J by 3 bases. This CDR3 has 16 amino acids. Germline CDR1 KGHSH, CDR2 LQKENI. The CDR3 nucleotides read TGTGCCAGCTCACCTATCCTACTAGCGGACTACAATGAGCAGTTCTTC. Translated: CASSPILLADYNEQFF.

In nucleotides, the CDR3 is TGTGCCAGCAGACCCACCGGACAGGGAGGGCATCAGCCCCAGCATTTT. Amino acid sequence: CASRPTGQGGHQPQHF. The chain couples TRBV28 to TRBJ1-5, with 8 bases fitting TRBD1. The CDR3 is made up of 16 amino acids. Germline loops: CDR1 MDHEN, CDR2 SYDVKM. V shed 6 bases and J 5 bases; nucleotides not matched to a gene: 12. The full variable domain, with the rest looked up from reference TRBV28 and TRBJ1-5, is DVKVTQSSRYLVKRTGEKVFLECVQDMDHENMFWYRQDPGLGLRLIYFSYDVKMKEKGDIPEGYSVSREKKERFSLILESASTNQTSMYLCASRPTGQGGHQPQHFGDGTRLSIL.

The chain is built from TRBV3-1 (or the pseudogene TRBV3-2) and TRBJ2-7; TRBD2 might be the D (5 bases). Germline V lookup: CDR1 LGHDT, CDR2 YNNKEL (reference sequence). This CDR3 is built from 15 residues. The V and J ends lost 0 bases and 3 bases respectively, with 12 bases between them. This CDR3 reads CASSQDLKAVYEQYF. CDR3 coding DNA: TGTGCCAGCAGCCAAGACTTGAAAGCGGTCTACGAGCAGTACTTC.

The V and J genes are TRBV15 and TRBJ2-2; no clear D. Deletions cut 1 base from V and 2 bases from J, with 11 bases between. The CDR3 sequence is 16 residues long. CDR1 and CDR2 from the germline V gene are LNHNV and YYDKDF (reference sequence). CDR3 loop: CATSRVENLNTGELFF. The CDR3 region has the DNA TGTGCCACCAGCAGAGTAGAGAATCTCAACACCGGGGAGCTGTTTTTT. The variable domain in full, with the rest retrieved from reference TRBV15 and TRBJ2-2, is DAMVIQNPRYQVTQFGKPVTLSCSQTLNHNVMYWYQQKSSQAPKLLFHYYDKDFNNEADTPDNFQSRRPNTSFCFLDIRSPGLGDTAMYLCATSRVENLNTGELFFGEGSRLTVL.

V usage is TRBV7-3 and J usage is TRBJ2-1, with 10 bases lining up with TRBD2. The J segment lost 5 bases and the V segment lost 1 base, leaving 14 bases of the junction unmatched. The CDR3 totals 19 residues. Germline loops: CDR1 SGHTA, CDR2 FQGTGA. In DNA, the CDR3 is TGTGCCAGCAGCTTAAACGCGGCGGGGGGGGGACTAGCGAACAATGAGCAGTTCTTC. As protein: CASSLNAAGGGLANNEQFF. The full variable domain, in which reference TRBV7-3 and TRBJ2-1 provide the parts outside the CDR3, is GAGVSQTPSNKVTEKGKYVELRCDPISGHTALYWYRQSLGQGPEFLIYFQGTGAADDSGLPNDRFFAVRPEGSVSTLKIQRTERGDSAVYLCASSLNAAGGGLANNEQFFGPGTRLTVL.

The rearrangement uses TRBV19 and TRBJ2-7, with D unclear. The CDR3 length is 12 residues. From germline, CDR1 is LNHDA and CDR2 SQIVND (reference sequence). V lost 3 bases and J lost 4, with 7 bases in between. This CDR3 reads CASSITRYEQYF. The CDR3 bases are TGTGCCAGTAGTATCACCAGATACGAGCAGTACTTC.